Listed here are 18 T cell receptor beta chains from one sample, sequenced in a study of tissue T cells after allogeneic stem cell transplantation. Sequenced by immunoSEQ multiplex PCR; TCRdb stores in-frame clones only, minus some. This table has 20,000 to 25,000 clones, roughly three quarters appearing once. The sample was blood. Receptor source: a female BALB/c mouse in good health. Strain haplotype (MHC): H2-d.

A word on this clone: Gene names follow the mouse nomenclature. The covered CDR3 bases are TGTGCCTGGAGTCAGACTGGGGGCCAAGACACCCAGTAC. Translation gives CAWSQTGGQDTQY. The complete CDR3 sequence is CAWSQTGGQDTQYF. This chain joins TRBV31 and TRBJ2-5; 9 positions agree with TRBD2. The read halts 1 residue ahead of the CDR3 end, with the missing end drawn from the germline J gene. The CDR3 extends over 14 amino acids. Germline V gene sequence: CDR1 GKSSPN, CDR2 SITVG. Trimming cost V 1 base and J 2 bases; bases outside gene matches: 1.

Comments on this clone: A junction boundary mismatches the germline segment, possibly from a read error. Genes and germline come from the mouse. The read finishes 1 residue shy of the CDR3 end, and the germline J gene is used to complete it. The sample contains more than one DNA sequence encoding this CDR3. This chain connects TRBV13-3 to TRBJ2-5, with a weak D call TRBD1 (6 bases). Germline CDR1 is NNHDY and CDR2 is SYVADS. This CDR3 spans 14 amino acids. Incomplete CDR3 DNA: TGTGCCAGCAGTCCGCAGGGGAACCAGGACACCCAGTAC. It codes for CASSPQGNQDTQY. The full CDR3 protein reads CASSPQGNQDTQYF.

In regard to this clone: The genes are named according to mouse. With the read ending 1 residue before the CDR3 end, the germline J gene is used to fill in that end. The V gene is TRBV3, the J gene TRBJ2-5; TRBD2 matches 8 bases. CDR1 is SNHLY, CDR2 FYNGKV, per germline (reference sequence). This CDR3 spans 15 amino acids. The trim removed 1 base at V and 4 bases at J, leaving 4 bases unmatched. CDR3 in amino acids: CASSLGFWGEDTQYF. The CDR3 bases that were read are TGTGCCAGCAGCTTAGGATTCTGGGGGGAAGACACCCAGTAC.

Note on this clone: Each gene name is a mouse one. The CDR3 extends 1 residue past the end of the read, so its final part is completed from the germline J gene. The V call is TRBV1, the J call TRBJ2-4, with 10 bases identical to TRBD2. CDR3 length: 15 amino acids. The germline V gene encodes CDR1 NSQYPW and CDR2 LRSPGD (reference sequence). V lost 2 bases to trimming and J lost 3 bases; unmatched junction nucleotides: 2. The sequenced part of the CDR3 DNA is TGCACCTGCAGTGCAACCTGGGGGGGCCAAAACACCTTGTAC. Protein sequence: CTCSATWGGQNTLY. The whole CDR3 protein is CTCSATWGGQNTLYF.

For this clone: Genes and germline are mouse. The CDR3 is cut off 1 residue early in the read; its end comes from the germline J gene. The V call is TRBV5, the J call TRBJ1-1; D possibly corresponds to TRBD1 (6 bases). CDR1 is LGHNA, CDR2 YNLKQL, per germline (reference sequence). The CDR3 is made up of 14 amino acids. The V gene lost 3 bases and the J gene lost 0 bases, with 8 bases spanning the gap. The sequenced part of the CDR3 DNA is TGTGCCAGCAGCCACGGACAGTCAAACACAGAAGTCTTC. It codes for CASSHGQSNTEVF. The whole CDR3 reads CASSHGQSNTEVFF.

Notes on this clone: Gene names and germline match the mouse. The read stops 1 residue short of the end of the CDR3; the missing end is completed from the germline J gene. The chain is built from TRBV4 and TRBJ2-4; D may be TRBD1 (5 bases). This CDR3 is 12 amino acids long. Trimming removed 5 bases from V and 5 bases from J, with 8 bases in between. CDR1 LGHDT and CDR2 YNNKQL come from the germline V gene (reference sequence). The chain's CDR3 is CASSLRVNTLYF. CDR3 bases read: TGTGCCAGCAGCCTCAGGGTAAACACCTTGTAC.

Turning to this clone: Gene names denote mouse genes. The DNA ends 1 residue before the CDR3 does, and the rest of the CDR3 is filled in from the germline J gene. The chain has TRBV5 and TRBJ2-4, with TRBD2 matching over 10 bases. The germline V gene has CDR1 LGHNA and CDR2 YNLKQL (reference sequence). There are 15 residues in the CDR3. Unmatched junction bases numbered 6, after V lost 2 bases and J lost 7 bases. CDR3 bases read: TGTGCCAGCAGCCAAAAGACTGGGGGGCCACACACCTTGTAC. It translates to CASSQKTGGPHTLY. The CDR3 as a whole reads CASSQKTGGPHTLYF.

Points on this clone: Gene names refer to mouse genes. This chain's CDR3 is CASRGEDTQYF. The DNA read from the CDR3 is TGTGCCAGCAGAGGGGAAGACACCCAGTAC. The chain joins TRBV13-3 to TRBJ2-5; D possibly corresponds to TRBD1 (5 bases). The read is 1 residue too short to cover the CDR3 end, so that end is filled in from the germline J gene. Trimming removed 5 bases from V and 4 bases from J, with 5 bases in between. Germline assignment: CDR1 NNHDY and CDR2 SYVADS. The CDR3 spans 11 residues.

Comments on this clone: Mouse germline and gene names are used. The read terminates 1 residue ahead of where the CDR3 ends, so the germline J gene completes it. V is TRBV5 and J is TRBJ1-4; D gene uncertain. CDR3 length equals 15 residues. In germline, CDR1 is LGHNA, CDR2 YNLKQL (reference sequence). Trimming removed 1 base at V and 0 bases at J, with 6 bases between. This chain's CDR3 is CASSQGGVSNERLFF. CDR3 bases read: TGTGCCAGCAGCCAAGGGGGTGTTTCCAACGAAAGATTATTT.

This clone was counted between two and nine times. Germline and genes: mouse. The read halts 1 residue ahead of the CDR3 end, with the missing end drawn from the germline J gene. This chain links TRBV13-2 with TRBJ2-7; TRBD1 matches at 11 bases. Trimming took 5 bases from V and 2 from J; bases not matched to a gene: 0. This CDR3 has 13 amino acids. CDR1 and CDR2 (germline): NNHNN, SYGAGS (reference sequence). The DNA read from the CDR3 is TGTGCCAGCGGGGGACAGGGGGCCTATGAACAGTAC. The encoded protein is CASGGQGAYEQY. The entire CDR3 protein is CASGGQGAYEQYF.

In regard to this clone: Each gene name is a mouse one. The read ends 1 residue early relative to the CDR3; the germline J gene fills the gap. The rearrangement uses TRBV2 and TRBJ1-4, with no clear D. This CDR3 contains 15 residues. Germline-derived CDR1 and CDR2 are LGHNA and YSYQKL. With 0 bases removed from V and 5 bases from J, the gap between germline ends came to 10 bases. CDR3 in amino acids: CASSQEAGRNERLFF. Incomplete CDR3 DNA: TGTGCCAGCAGCCAAGAAGCCGGGAGGAACGAAAGATTATTT.

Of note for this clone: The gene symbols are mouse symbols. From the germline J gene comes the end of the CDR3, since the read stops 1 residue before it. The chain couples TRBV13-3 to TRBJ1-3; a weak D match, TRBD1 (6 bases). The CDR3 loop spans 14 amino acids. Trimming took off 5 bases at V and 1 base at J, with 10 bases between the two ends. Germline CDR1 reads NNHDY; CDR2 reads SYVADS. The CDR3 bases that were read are TGTGCCAGCAGCCAGGGGAACTCTGGAAATACGCTCTAT. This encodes CASSQGNSGNTLY. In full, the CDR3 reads CASSQGNSGNTLYF.

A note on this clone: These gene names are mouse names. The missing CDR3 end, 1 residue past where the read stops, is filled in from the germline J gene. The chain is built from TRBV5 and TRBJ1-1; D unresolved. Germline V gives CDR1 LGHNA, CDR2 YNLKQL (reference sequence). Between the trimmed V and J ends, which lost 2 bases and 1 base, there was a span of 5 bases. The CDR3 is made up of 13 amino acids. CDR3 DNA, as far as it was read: TGTGCCAGCAGCCAATCATTAAACACAGAAGTCTTC. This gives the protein CASSQSLNTEVF. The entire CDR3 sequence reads CASSQSLNTEVFF.

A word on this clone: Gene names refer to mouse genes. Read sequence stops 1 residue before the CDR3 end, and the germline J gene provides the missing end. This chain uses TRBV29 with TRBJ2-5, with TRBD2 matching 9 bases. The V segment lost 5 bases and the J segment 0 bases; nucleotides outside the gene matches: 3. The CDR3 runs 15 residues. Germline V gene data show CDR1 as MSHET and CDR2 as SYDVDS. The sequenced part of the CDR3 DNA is TGTGCTAGCAGTAGACTGGGGGTTAACCAAGACACCCAGTAC. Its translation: CASSRLGVNQDTQY. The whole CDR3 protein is CASSRLGVNQDTQYF.

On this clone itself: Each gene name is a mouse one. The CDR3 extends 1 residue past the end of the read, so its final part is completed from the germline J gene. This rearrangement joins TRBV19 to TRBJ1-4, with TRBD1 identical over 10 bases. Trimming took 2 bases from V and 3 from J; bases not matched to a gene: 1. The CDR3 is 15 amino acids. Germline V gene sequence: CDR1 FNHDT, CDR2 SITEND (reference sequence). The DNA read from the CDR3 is TGTGCCAGCAGTATGGGGACAGGGGCCAACGAAAGATTATTT. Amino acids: CASSMGTGANERLF. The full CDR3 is CASSMGTGANERLFF.

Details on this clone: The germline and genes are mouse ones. CDR3 sequence: CGARGGSNQAPLF. The sequenced part of the CDR3 DNA is TGTGGTGCGAGAGGGGGCTCCAACCAGGCTCCGCTT. The genes are TRBV20 and TRBJ1-5; 7 positions agree with TRBD1. The read terminates 1 residue before the CDR3 end, so the remaining end is supplied by the germline J gene. Germline assignment: CDR1 GFQATS and CDR2 STVNSAI. This CDR3 contains 13 residues. The V segment lost 6 bases and the J segment 3 bases; nucleotides outside the gene matches: 5.

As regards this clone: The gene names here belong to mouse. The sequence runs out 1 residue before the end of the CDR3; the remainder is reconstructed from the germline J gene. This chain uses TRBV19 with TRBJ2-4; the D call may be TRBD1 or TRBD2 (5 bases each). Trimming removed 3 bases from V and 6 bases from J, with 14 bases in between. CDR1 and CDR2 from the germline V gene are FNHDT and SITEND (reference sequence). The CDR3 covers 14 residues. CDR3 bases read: TGTGCCAGCAGTACTGCGGGGCGGGGGAACACCTTGTAC. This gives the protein CASSTAGRGNTLY. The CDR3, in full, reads CASSTAGRGNTLYF.

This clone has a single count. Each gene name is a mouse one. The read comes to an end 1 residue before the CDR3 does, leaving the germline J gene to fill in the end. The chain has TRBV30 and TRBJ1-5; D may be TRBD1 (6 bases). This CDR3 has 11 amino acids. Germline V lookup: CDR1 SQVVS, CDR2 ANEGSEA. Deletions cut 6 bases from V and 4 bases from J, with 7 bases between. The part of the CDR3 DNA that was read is TGTAGTTCGGACAGAAACCAGGCTCCGCTT. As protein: CSSDRNQAPL. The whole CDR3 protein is CSSDRNQAPLF.